One sample yielded the 27 T cell receptor beta chains listed below, sequenced in a study of T cell repertoires in cytomegalovirus infection (dated 2019 in TCRdb). Sequencing was carried out with an Illumina HiSeq 1500. TCRdb reprocessing: public reads trimmed at Q25 with fastp, clones called with MiXCR, in-frame beta chains kept. Each CDR3 protein appears once, grouped with its most common genes and DNA. The sample has approximately 750,000 distinct CDR3 sequences on record, less than 40% of them singletons. Under 3% of the sample rests with the top ten. Sequenced material: PBMCs. These receptors all stem from a human donor in good health (CMV status not recorded). Some clones in this sample may be carry-over from other donors' samples.

This clonotype was seen more than once but under ten times. The chain has TRBV5-4 and TRBJ1-2; D is undetermined. The germline V and J ends were trimmed by 4 bases and 3 bases, with 10 bases remaining between them. The CDR3 spans 13 residues. Germline assignment: CDR1 SGHNT and CDR2 YYREEE (reference sequence). The CDR3, as DNA: TGTGCCAGCAGCCCCGAATGGGACTATGGCTACACCTTC. Its protein product is CASSPEWDYGYTF.

The chain uses TRBV7-2 and TRBJ2-1; D perhaps matches TRBD2 (5 bases). The CDR3 loop spans 14 amino acids. V dropped 6 bases and J dropped 14 bases, with 23 bases sitting between them. Germline V gene lookup returns CDR1 SGHTA and CDR2 FQGNSA. CDR3 in amino acids: CASRRLALREFKFF. The DNA of the CDR3 is TGTGCCAGCAGACGGTTAGCGTTACGGGAATTTAAGTTCTTC.

In its sample, this clonotype was seen many times. The V call is TRBV7-9, the J call TRBJ1-5; D perhaps matches TRBD1 (5 bases). CDR1 and CDR2 from the germline V gene are SEHNR and FQNEAQ (reference sequence). The length of the CDR3 is 13 residues. In DNA, the CDR3 is TGTGCAAGCGGAGGGGAGGGCAATCAGCCCCAGCATTTT. Translating it yields CASGGEGNQPQHF.

The table lists this clonotype with a few counts. Compared with germline, one end of the junction differs, possibly owing to a read error. The V gene is TRBV6-2 or TRBV6-3, the J gene TRBJ2-2; a weak D match, TRBD1 (5 bases). The CDR3 runs 13 residues. Germline V CDR1 and CDR2: MNHEY, SVGEGT. In DNA, the CDR3 is TGTGCCACCAGTAGGGGAATCGCCGGGGAGCTGTTTTTT. This gives the protein CATSRGIAGELFF.

The J gene is TRBJ2-5, the V gene TRBV6-1; possible D gene TRBD1, 6 bases. In germline, CDR1 is MNHNS, CDR2 SASEGT. This CDR3 is 14 amino acids long. V lost 1 base and J 7 bases, leaving 13 bases between the germline ends. The CDR3 DNA is TGTGCCAGCAGTGAAGGGGGGCTTAGGGGGACCCAGTACTTC. Amino acids: CASSEGGLRGTQYF.

The CDR3 nucleotides read TGTGCCAGCAGCTTATTCAGGGCGAACACTGAAGCTTTCTTT. Translated: CASSLFRANTEAFF. V usage is TRBV7-2 and J usage is TRBJ1-1, with D tentatively TRBD1 (5 bases). The length of the CDR3 is 14 residues. Trimming stripped 2 bases from V and 1 base from J, with 8 bases between. The germline V gene has CDR1 SGHTA and CDR2 FQGNSA.

This clonotype came up a few times. The V gene is TRBV7-8, the J gene TRBJ1-5, with 8 bases lining up with TRBD1. Germline values: CDR1 SGHVS, CDR2 FQNEAQ. The ends lost 2 bases at V and 2 bases at J; junction bases unmatched: 2. This CDR3 spans 15 amino acids. The CDR3 region is CASSLWGQGNQPQHF. The CDR3 DNA follows: TGTGCCAGCAGCTTATGGGGACAGGGCAATCAGCCCCAGCATTTT.

This clonotype was picked up a small number of times. The V gene is TRBV24-1, the J gene TRBJ2-1; tentative D call: TRBD2 (6 bases). Germline V gene data show CDR1 as KGHDR and CDR2 as SFDVKD. Trimming took off 1 base at V and 0 bases at J, with 9 bases between the two ends. CDR3 length: 16 residues. For the CDR3, the DNA is TGTGCCACCAGTGATTTTGGGACTTCCTCCTACAATGAGCAGTTCTTC. As protein: CATSDFGTSSYNEQFF.

V is TRBV6-2 or TRBV6-3 and J is TRBJ2-2; D is unresolved. Germline values: CDR1 MNHEY, CDR2 SVGEGT. This CDR3 has 18 residues. The germline V and J ends were trimmed by 4 bases and 2 bases, with 20 bases remaining between them. The CDR3 is CASSFATGLSSNTGELFF. In DNA, the CDR3 is TGTGCCAGCAGTTTTGCTACCGGCCTCTCCTCTAACACCGGGGAGCTGTTTTTT.

This clonotype was found many times. The chain recombines TRBV27 with TRBJ2-7, with 12 bases that match TRBD2. CDR1 is MNHEY and CDR2 is SMNVEV in the germline V gene (reference sequence). The J segment lost 2 bases and the V segment lost 5 bases, leaving 1 base of the junction unmatched. The CDR3 totals 14 residues. In DNA, the CDR3 is TGTGCCAGCAGTAGACTAGCGGGAGCCTACGAGCAGTACTTC. Its translation is CASSRLAGAYEQYF.

This clonotype was counted between two and nine times. The rearrangement uses TRBV11-2 and TRBJ1-1; tentatively, D is TRBD1 (5 bases). The ends were cut back, 1 base at V and 1 base at J, with 16 bases in the middle. Germline CDR1 is SGHAT and CDR2 is FQNNGV. The CDR3 is made up of 17 amino acids. CDR3 DNA sequence: TGTGCCAGCAGCTTAGGGGGCGGGGGACGGGCGAACACTGAAGCTTTCTTT. This translates into CASSLGGGGRANTEAFF.

This chain connects TRBV27 to TRBJ2-5; 11 bases fit TRBD2. This CDR3 spans 16 amino acids. Germline V gives CDR1 MNHEY, CDR2 SMNVEV (reference sequence). V was clipped by 5 bases and J by 2 bases; unmatched bases: 7. In DNA, the CDR3 is TGTGCCAGCAGTCATCGCGGGACTAGCGGACAAGAGACCCAGTACTTC. It specifies CASSHRGTSGQETQYF.

This clonotype was observed many times. The rearrangement joins TRBV7-8 to TRBJ1-5; the D gene is possibly TRBD1 (5 bases). V dropped 1 base and J dropped 4 bases, with 11 bases sitting between them. Germline V CDR1 and CDR2: SGHVS, FQNEAQ. The CDR3 runs to 15 residues. The DNA for the CDR3 is TGTGCCAGCAGCTTAGAAGTACGGGGGAATCAGCCCCAGCATTTT. Translating it yields CASSLEVRGNQPQHF.

This chain joins TRBV28 and TRBJ2-5; D is possibly TRBD1 or TRBD2 (6 bases each). The CDR3 spans 14 residues. V lost 3 bases and J lost 5, with 13 bases in between. The germline V gene encodes CDR1 MDHEN and CDR2 SYDVKM. The CDR3 DNA reads TGTGCCAGCAGTTTGGCAGGGGAGGAGGAGACCCAGTACTTC. This codes for CASSLAGEEETQYF.

The V gene is TRBV19, the J gene TRBJ1-5; TRBD1 matches at 7 bases. Germline-derived CDR1 and CDR2 are LNHDA and SQIVND (reference sequence). The CDR3 contains 15 residues. The ends lost 6 bases at V and 3 bases at J; junction bases unmatched: 8. Here the CDR3 DNA reads TGTGCCAGTAGAGGGGACAGTTATATCAATCAGCCCCAGCATTTT. Translation: CASRGDSYINQPQHF.

CDR3: CASSLRSHYEQYF. For the CDR3, the DNA is TGTGCCAGCAGCTTACGGTCGCACTACGAGCAGTACTTC. The gene calls are TRBV5-6 and TRBJ2-7; no clear D. The germline V gene has CDR1 SGHDT and CDR2 YYEEEE. This CDR3 is built from 13 residues. Trimming shortened V by 2 bases and J by 3 bases, and 9 bases separated the two germline ends.

The V and J genes are TRBV5-1 and TRBJ2-6, with D tentatively TRBD1 (5 bases). The V gene's germline CDR1 is SGHRS and CDR2 YFSETQ. This CDR3 is built from 17 residues. Trimming shortened V by 0 bases and J by 6 bases, and 16 bases separated the two germline ends. The CDR3 protein is CASSLGQLTFMANVLTF. CDR3 sequence (DNA): TGCGCCAGCAGCTTGGGACAGCTGACTTTTATGGCCAACGTCCTGACTTTC.

The chain couples TRBV6-5 to TRBJ2-1, with TRBD2 matching 9 bases. V dropped 5 bases and J dropped 1; count of bases not matched to a gene: 9. Germline loops: CDR1 MNHEY, CDR2 SVGAGI. The CDR3 runs to 17 residues. CDR3 sequence: CASSPFSGSPSYNEQFF. CDR3 DNA sequence: TGTGCCAGCAGTCCTTTTAGCGGGAGTCCTTCCTACAATGAGCAGTTCTTC.

The J gene is TRBJ2-6, the V gene TRBV7-2; possibly TRBD1 for D (6 bases). With 5 bases removed from V and 2 bases from J, the gap between germline ends came to 13 bases. The CDR3 has 16 amino acids. Looked up from germline, CDR1 is SGHTA and CDR2 is FQGNSA. The CDR3 region is CASSQTGITGANVLTF. The CDR3 DNA follows: TGTGCCAGCAGCCAAACAGGGATTACTGGGGCCAACGTCCTGACTTTC.

The chain is built from TRBV6-6 and TRBJ2-7; 12 nucleotides agree with TRBD2. V dropped 6 bases and J dropped 3; count of bases not matched to a gene: 6. Germline loops: CDR1 MNHNY, CDR2 SVGAGI (reference sequence). The CDR3 runs to 15 residues. The CDR3 DNA reads as TGTGCCAGCAGACACCTAGCGGGAGGGGACTACGAGCAGTACTTC. This codes for CASRHLAGGDYEQYF.

V gene TRBV14 combines with J gene TRBJ2-5; 7 bases agree with TRBD1. Germline V CDR1 and CDR2: SGHDN, FVKESK. Trimming at V came to 4 bases and at J to 0 bases, leaving 8 bases not matched to a gene. The CDR3 is made up of 16 amino acids. This CDR3 is CASSPKGGRYQETQYF. The CDR3 bases are TGTGCCAGCAGCCCTAAAGGGGGCAGATACCAAGAGACCCAGTACTTC. The full variable domain, completed using reference TRBV14 and TRBJ2-5, is EAGVTQFPSHSVIEKGQTVTLRCDPISGHDNLYWYRRVMGKEIKFLLHFVKESKQDESGMPNNRFLAERTGGTYSTLKVQPAELEDSGVYFCASSPKGGRYQETQYFGPGTRLLVL.

The J gene is TRBJ2-1, the V gene TRBV7-9; D may be TRBD2 (6 bases). Germline lookup yields CDR1 SEHNR and CDR2 FQNEAQ (reference sequence). This CDR3 region has 16 residues. V lost 4 bases to trimming and J lost 2 bases, with 15 bases between them. CDR3 coding DNA: TGTGCCAGCAGCTCTTGGTCGGGGGTTACCTACAATGAGCAGTTCTTC. As protein: CASSSWSGVTYNEQFF.

The V call is TRBV20-1, the J call TRBJ1-5; 9 nucleotides line up with TRBD1. After removal of 5 bases from V and 6 bases from J, the junction contained 11 bases not matched to a gene. Per germline, CDR1 DFQATT and CDR2 SNEGSKA (reference sequence). This CDR3 has 15 amino acids. The CDR3 protein is CSASGGQGFRQPQHF. The CDR3 DNA sequence: TGCAGTGCTTCCGGAGGACAGGGGTTCCGTCAGCCCCAGCATTTT.

Only a few counts were recorded for this clonotype. The chain links TRBV7-6 to TRBJ1-6, with D possibly being TRBD1 (6 bases). CDR3 length equals 16 residues. Trimming stripped 3 bases from V and 8 bases from J, with 17 bases between. Germline V gene data show CDR1 as SGHVS and CDR2 as FNYEAQ. CDR3 DNA sequence: TGTGCCAGCAGCTTTGCCCAAAACAGGGATGATTCACCCCTCCACTTT. It translates to CASSFAQNRDDSPLHF.

The chain recombines TRBV7-8 with TRBJ1-5, with 8 positions matching TRBD1. The CDR3 length is 20 residues. The germline gives CDR1 SGHVS, CDR2 FQNEAQ. Trimming cost V 5 bases and J 4 bases; bases outside gene matches: 22. CDR3 sequence (DNA): TGTGCCAGCAGCCACCCCGTTGGACAGGGCAAATCGTTGGTGAATCAGCCCCAGCATTTT. This encodes CASSHPVGQGKSLVNQPQHF.

J is TRBJ2-7 and V is TRBV20-1; 7 positions match TRBD1. Germline V lookup: CDR1 DFQATT, CDR2 SNEGSKA (reference sequence). This CDR3 contains 12 residues. V lost 3 bases, J lost 2 bases, and 1 base stayed unmatched. The CDR3 here is CSASRGTYEQYF. CDR3 sequence (DNA): TGCAGTGCTAGCAGGGGGACCTACGAGCAGTACTTC.

This clonotype occurred a few times. The V and J genes are TRBV24-1 and TRBJ2-1; 7 bases line up with TRBD2. CDR1 KGHDR and CDR2 SFDVKD come from the germline V gene. This CDR3 comprises 16 residues. V dropped 4 bases and J dropped 5; count of bases not matched to a gene: 10. This CDR3 reads CATSDGRRGRNNEQFF. For the CDR3, the DNA is TGTGCCACCAGTGACGGCCGGCGGGGGAGAAACAATGAGCAGTTCTTC.